This T cell receptor (beta chain) was sequenced during a study of Ad26.COV2.S vaccination and SARS-CoV-2 variants. Trimming removed 6 bases from V and 4 bases from J, with 7 bases in between. This CDR3 is built from 11 residues. CDR1 is SGHVS, CDR2 FQNEAQ, per germline. Data came from immunoSEQ multiplex PCR; TCRdb stores just in-frame clones and leaves some out. The sample has about 330,000 clones; 75% to 90% are singletons. Treatment in this sample: about 20 received Ad26.COV2.S at low or high dose, single or two shots; roughly 5 received placebo; per-sample allocation not given. Sample collection was performed on day 63 after the first vaccine or placebo injection.

This receptor was identified in a person between 18 and 60 years old who received the Ad26.COV2.S COVID-19 vaccine or a placebo. Specimen: peripheral blood, collected in a trial of Ad26.COV2.S vaccine versus placebo. The V gene is TRBV7-8, the J gene TRBJ2-7; no clear D. CDR3 nucleotides: TGTGCCAGCAGTCTAAGGTACGAGCAGTACTTC. Translated: CASSLRYEQYF.